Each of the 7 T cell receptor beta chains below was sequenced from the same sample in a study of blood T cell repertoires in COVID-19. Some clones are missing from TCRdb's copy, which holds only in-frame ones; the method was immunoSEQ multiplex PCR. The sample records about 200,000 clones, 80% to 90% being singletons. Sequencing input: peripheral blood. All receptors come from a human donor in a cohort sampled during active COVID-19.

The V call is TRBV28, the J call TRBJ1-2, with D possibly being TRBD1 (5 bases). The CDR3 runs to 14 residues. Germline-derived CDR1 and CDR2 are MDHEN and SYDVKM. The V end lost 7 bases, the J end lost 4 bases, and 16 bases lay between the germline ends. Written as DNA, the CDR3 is TGTGCCAGCACTTGGGGGAGGGACGGCTATGGCTACACCTTC. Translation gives CASTWGRDGYGYTF.

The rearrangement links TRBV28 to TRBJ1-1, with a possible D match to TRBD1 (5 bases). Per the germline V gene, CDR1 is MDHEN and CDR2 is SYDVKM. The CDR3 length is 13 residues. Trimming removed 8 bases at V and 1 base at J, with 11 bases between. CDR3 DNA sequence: TGTGCCAGCCAACTCGACAGGAACACTGAAGCTTTCTTT. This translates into CASQLDRNTEAFF.

CDR3 region: CASSFWGSSYEQYF. The CDR3 nucleotides are TGTGCCAGCAGTTTTTGGGGCTCCTCCTACGAGCAGTACTTC. This rearrangement joins TRBV28 to TRBJ2-7; D is perhaps TRBD1 (5 bases). V was shortened by 3 bases and J by 0 bases, with 9 bases between the two germline ends. The germline V gene encodes CDR1 MDHEN and CDR2 SYDVKM. CDR3 length equals 14 residues.

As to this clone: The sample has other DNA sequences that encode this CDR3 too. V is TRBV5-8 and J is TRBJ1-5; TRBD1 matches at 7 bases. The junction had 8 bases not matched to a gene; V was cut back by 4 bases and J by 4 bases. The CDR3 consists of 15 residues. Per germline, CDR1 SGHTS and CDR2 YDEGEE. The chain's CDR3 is CASSLTGVGNQPQHF. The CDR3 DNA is TGTGCCAGCAGCCTCACAGGGGTCGGTAATCAGCCCCAGCATTTT.

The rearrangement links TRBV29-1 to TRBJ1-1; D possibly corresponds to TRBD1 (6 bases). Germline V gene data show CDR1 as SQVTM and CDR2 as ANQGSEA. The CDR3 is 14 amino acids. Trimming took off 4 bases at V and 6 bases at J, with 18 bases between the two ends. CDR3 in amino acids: CSVGWQWGPPEAFF. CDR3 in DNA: TGCAGCGTTGGGTGGCAGTGGGGGCCCCCTGAAGCTTTCTTT.

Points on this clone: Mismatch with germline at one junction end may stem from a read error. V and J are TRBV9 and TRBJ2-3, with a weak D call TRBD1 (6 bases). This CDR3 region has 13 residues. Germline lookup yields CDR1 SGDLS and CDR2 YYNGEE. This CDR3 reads CASSVATGQTTSF. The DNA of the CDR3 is TGTGCCAGCAGCGTAGCTACAGGACAGACTACATCTTTT.

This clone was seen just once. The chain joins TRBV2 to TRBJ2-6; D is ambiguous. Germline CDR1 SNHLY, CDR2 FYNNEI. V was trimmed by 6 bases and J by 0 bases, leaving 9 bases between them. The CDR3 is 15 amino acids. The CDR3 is CASRGVRSGANVLTF. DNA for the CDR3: TGTGCCAGCAGGGGCGTTCGCTCTGGGGCCAACGTCCTGACTTTC.